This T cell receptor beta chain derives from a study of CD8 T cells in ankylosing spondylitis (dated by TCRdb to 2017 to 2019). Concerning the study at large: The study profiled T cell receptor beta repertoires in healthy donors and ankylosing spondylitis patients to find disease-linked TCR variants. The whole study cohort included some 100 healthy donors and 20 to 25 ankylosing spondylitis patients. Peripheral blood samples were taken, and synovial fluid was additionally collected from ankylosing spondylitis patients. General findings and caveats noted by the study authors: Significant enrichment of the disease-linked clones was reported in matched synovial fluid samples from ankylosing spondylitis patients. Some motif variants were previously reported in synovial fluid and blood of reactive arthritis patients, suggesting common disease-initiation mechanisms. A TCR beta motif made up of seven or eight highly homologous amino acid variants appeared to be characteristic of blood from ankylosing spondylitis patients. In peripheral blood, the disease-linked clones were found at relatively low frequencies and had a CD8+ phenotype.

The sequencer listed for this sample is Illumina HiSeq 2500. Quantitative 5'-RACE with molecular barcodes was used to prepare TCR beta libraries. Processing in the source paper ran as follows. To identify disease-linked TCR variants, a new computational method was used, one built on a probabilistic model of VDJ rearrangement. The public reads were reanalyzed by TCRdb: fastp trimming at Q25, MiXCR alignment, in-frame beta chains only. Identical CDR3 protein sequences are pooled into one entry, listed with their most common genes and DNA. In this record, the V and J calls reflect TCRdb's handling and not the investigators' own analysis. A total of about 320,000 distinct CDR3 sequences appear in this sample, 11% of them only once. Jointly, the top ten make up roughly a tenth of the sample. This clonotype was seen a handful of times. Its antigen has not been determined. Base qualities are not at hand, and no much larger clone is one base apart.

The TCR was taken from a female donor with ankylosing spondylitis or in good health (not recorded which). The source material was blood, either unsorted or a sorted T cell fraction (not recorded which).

The CDR3 loop reads CASSLDQVAFF. In nucleotide form, the sequence is TGTGCCAGCAGCTTAGACCAGGTAGCTTTCTTT. The rearrangement combines TRBV7-8 with TRBJ1-1; no D segment can be confidently identified. The germline V gene encodes CDR1 SGHVS and CDR2 FQNEAQ. The CDR3, cysteine through phenylalanine, is 11 amino acids long. Just CDR3 DNA is preserved here, 33 bases in frame from base 1. The V end loses 1 base and the J end loses 10 bases, and a stretch of 7 bases separates them.